This T cell receptor beta chain was recorded in a study of Ad26.COV2.S vaccination and SARS-CoV-2 variants. The table came from immunoSEQ multiplex PCR; TCRdb's copy has only in-frame clones and leaves some out. This sample has some 350,000 clones; around 84% occur once, and the top ten carry about 3.5%. The sample's treatment: some 20 received Ad26.COV2.S at low or high dose, single or two shots; roughly 5 received placebo; per-sample allocation not given. Sampling was performed 63 days after the first vaccine or placebo injection. This clonotype was sampled from a person between 18 and 60 years old who received the Ad26.COV2.S COVID-19 vaccine or a placebo. The source was peripheral blood, collected in a trial of Ad26.COV2.S vaccine versus placebo.

Here the CDR3 reads CATASGGGSYEQYF. The DNA for the CDR3 is TGTGCCACCGCGTCCGGGGGGGGCTCCTACGAGCAGTACTTC. The J gene is TRBJ2-7, the V gene TRBV10-3; 8 positions agree with TRBD2. V was clipped by 10 bases and J by 0 bases; unmatched bases: 8. The V gene's germline CDR1 is ENHRY and CDR2 SYGVKD. CDR3 length equals 14 residues.